Below, one T cell receptor beta chain is given with its context. Its antigen is currently not known. The record has no base qualities; no much larger clone is one base away. For a library built for alpha chains, this beta chain is a stray read; little rests on its size. CDR1 and CDR2 (MNHEY, SMNVEV) derive from the germline V gene (reference sequence). The CDR3 covers 15 residues, taking in both the cysteine and the phenylalanine. Only CDR3 DNA remains: 45 bases, in frame from the first base. Trimming takes 2 bases off V and 4 bases off J; junction bases not matched to a gene: 4. The library was made by 5' RACE. Sequenced on a NextSeq 500. To allow correction of PCR and sequencing errors, the TCR library protocol tagged every TCR cDNA molecule with a unique molecular identifier. As for the authors' bioinformatics: TCR identification, UMI-based error correction and CDR3 extraction were performed with Decombinator tools. Expanded TCRs were defined as those above a frequency of 2 per 1,000, corresponding to the top 1% of the tumor frequency distribution. Renyi diversity was calculated using the R vegan package after each repertoire was subsampled 100 times to 5,000 TCRs. CDR3 similarity networks were built from amino acid triplet string-kernel similarity, with CDR3s being connected when pairwise similarity was above 0.82. TCRdb reprocessed the public reads (quality trimming at Q25 with fastp, clone calling with MiXCR) and kept in-frame beta chains. Every entry covers one CDR3 protein and lists the most common genes and DNA from its rows. The V and J calls were determined by TCRdb, not by the authors. The sample has about 700 distinct CDR3 sequences on record, approximately 51% of them singletons. The ten largest clones represent roughly an eighth of the sample.

This entry belongs to a study of spatial heterogeneity in lung cancer (dated by TCRdb to between 2018 and 2021). Concerning the study at large: Beta-chain transcripts were consistently detected in greater numbers than alpha-chain transcripts, which likely reflects a higher abundance of beta-chain transcripts. In the raw uncorrected reads, each unique combination of TCR and UMI appeared on average more than ten times. In non-small cell lung cancer, the study quantitatively compared TCR alpha and beta repertoires across several tumor regions, matched nontumor lung, and blood. TCR repertoire features were related to nonsynonymous mutation counts determined by whole-exome sequencing of tumor tissue. Both alpha and beta chains were TCR-sequenced in samples taken at surgery, namely 220 tumor regions, under 80 matched nontumor lung samples and approximately 51 PBMC samples. Beyond this particular receptor, the publication reports: Ubiquitous expanded tumor TCRs showed up in blood more often at tumor resection than at routine follow-up. Confirming at a functional level the hypothesis that regional TCRs recognize regional mutations was considered to require additional single-cell paired TCR alpha and beta sequencing.

What this sample's time point label stands for: sample taken at primary tumor resection. For TCR sequencing, whole RNA was extracted from tumor and nontumor lung tissue, or from cryopreserved PBMC samples, and no cell sorting was done. The donors were 72 patients from the lung TRACERx cohort who had early-stage, untreated non-small cell lung cancer. Only patients for whom sufficient RNA was available from at least two tumor regions were selected for TCR sequencing. The chain is assembled from TRBV27 and TRBJ2-1, and 8 bases in between align with TRBD1. Sequencing used PBMCs, obtained at surgery. This TCR came from a male donor with early-stage non-small cell lung cancer. CDR3 sequence: CASSLGDRSYNEQFF. The nucleotide sequence reads TGTGCCAGCAGTTTAGGGGACAGGAGTTACAATGAGCAGTTCTTC.